The next 12 T cell receptor beta chains were all read from a single sample in a study of control samples from healthy donors and cancer patients. Assay: immunoSEQ multiplex PCR; the TCRdb copy retains only in-frame clones and omits some. Of some 76,000 clones detected, roughly 89% appear once; the ten largest clones hold roughly a fifth. The sequencing sample was made of PBMCs. These receptors originate from a man aged 55 to 70 with lung cancer.

The table lists this clone with a count of one. The V gene is TRBV13, the J gene TRBJ2-2; 9 bases are shared with TRBD2. The CDR3 has 16 residues. Germline loops: CDR1 PRHDT, CDR2 FYEKMQ (reference sequence). J gave up 3 bases and V 5 bases, and 7 bases lay outside the gene matches. The CDR3 region has the DNA TGTGCCAGCAGCCTAGACCGGACTAGCGACACCGGGGAGCTGTTTTTT. Translation gives CASSLDRTSDTGELFF.

This clone came up once. CDR3 amino acids: CATSGTGVTDTQYF. DNA of the CDR3: TGTGCCACCAGTGGAACAGGGGTGACAGATACGCAGTATTTT. The rearrangement links TRBV24-1 to TRBJ2-3; 7 nucleotides agree with TRBD1. The CDR3 consists of 14 residues. The germline V gene encodes CDR1 KGHDR and CDR2 SFDVKD. Germline trimming cut 5 bases from V and 3 bases from J; bases unmatched to any gene: 4.

The chain carries TRBV7-2 and TRBJ2-3; 7 nucleotides align to TRBD1. V lost 4 bases and J lost 9; bases outside the gene matches: 4. The CDR3 spans 12 residues. Germline lookup yields CDR1 SGHTA and CDR2 FQGNSA. The CDR3 sequence: CASSSGQVTQYF. The CDR3 DNA sequence: TGTGCCAGCAGCTCTGGACAGGTCACGCAGTATTTT.

This chain uses TRBV13 with TRBJ1-1; no firm D call. Germline CDR1 is PRHDT and CDR2 is FYEKMQ (reference sequence). This CDR3 is built from 13 residues. Trimming took off 5 bases at V and 5 bases at J, with 12 bases between the two ends. The CDR3 nucleotides read TGTGCCAGCAGCCCCGTGGGTGAAACTGAAGCTTTCTTT. Encoded protein: CASSPVGETEAFF.

The V gene is TRBV5-6, the J gene TRBJ2-7; D gene uncertain. Germline V CDR1 and CDR2: SGHDT, YYEEEE. V dropped 1 base and J dropped 0 bases, with 5 bases sitting between them. The CDR3 runs 13 residues. The CDR3 here is CASSLQSSYEQYV. The CDR3 DNA sequence: TGTGCCAGCAGCTTGCAGAGCTCCTACGAGCAGTACGTC.

This chain uses TRBV2 with TRBJ2-2; D unresolved. Germline loops: CDR1 SNHLY, CDR2 FYNNEI. Trimming cost V 7 bases and J 0 bases, with 9 bases left between them. The CDR3 has 14 amino acids. CDR3 sequence (DNA): TGTGCCAGCACCCGGGCGACGAACACCGGGGAGCTGTTTTTT. As protein: CASTRATNTGELFF.

V usage is TRBV9 and J usage is TRBJ2-1, with D hard to call. V shed 0 bases and J shed 5 bases, with 24 bases lying between them. CDR1 is SGDLS and CDR2 is YYNGEE in the germline V gene. This CDR3 region has 19 residues. CDR3 sequence reads: CASSVGQTPSFFKDNEQFF. The CDR3 region has the DNA TGTGCCAGCAGCGTAGGGCAGACTCCTTCCTTCTTTAAAGACAATGAGCAGTTCTTC.

The J gene is TRBJ2-5, the V gene TRBV21-1; the listed D gene, TRBD2, was not tested against the DNA. TRBV21-1 represents a pseudogene. There are 17 residues in the CDR3. The CDR3 spells CASSKALASGRQETQYF. DNA for the CDR3: TGTGCCAGCAGCAAAGCGCTGGCTAGCGGACGCCAAGAGACCCAGTACTTC.

The chain couples TRBV27 to TRBJ2-1, with D maybe TRBD2 (5 bases). The V end lost 4 bases, the J end lost 0 bases, and 10 bases lay between the germline ends. CDR3 length equals 15 residues. Looked up from germline, CDR1 is MNHEY and CDR2 is SMNVEV (reference sequence). The CDR3 sequence is CASSWTGPSYNEQFF. CDR3 coding DNA: TGTGCCAGCAGTTGGACTGGGCCCTCCTACAATGAGCAGTTCTTC.

The chain links TRBV29-1 to TRBJ1-6; D remains unclear. Between the trimmed V and J ends, which lost 6 bases and 7 bases, there was a span of 10 bases. The CDR3 has 12 amino acids. Germline V gene sequence: CDR1 SQVTM, CDR2 ANQGSEA. CDR3 sequence (DNA): TGCAGCGTAAGAGAAGGCAATTCACCCCTCCACTTT. Its protein is CSVREGNSPLHF.

The chain employs TRBV7-6 and TRBJ1-4; D call uncertain. Trimming took off 4 bases at V and 0 bases at J, with 12 bases between the two ends. The CDR3 spans 16 residues. Per the germline V gene, CDR1 is SGHVS and CDR2 is FNYEAQ. The CDR3 sequence: CASSSGPAATNEKLFF. DNA for the CDR3: TGTGCCAGCAGCTCAGGACCCGCTGCAACTAATGAAAAACTGTTTTTT.

The J gene is TRBJ2-4, the V gene TRBV7-6, with 9 bases matching TRBD1. The ends lost 4 bases at V and 3 bases at J; junction bases unmatched: 4. The germline V gene has CDR1 SGHVS and CDR2 FNYEAQ. The length of the CDR3 is 15 residues. The CDR3 DNA is TGTGCCAGCAGCTCCGAGACAGGGGGCAAAAACATTCAGTACTTC. Protein sequence: CASSSETGGKNIQYF.